The 17 T cell receptor beta chains below were found in one sample sequenced in a study of blood T cell repertoires in COVID-19. Sequencing used immunoSEQ multiplex PCR; TCRdb keeps in-frame clones, though not all of them. The data contain roughly 97,000 clones, 90% of them singletons. The specimen was peripheral blood. The source of these receptors is a man aged 60-69 years with acute or convalescent COVID-19.

The chain joins TRBV6-5 to TRBJ1-3; the match to TRBD1 covers 9 bases. CDR1 and CDR2 (germline): MNHEY, SVGAGI. With V trimmed by 5 bases and J by 4 bases, 0 bases remained unmatched. The CDR3 is 13 residues long. CDR3 DNA sequence: TGTGCCAGCAGTACAGGGGGCGGAAACACCATATATTTT. Translation gives CASSTGGGNTIYF.

The chain has TRBV10-3 and TRBJ1-1; D possibly corresponds to TRBD1 (6 bases). The V end was cut by 5 bases, the J end by 5 bases, with 12 bases between. Germline V lookup: CDR1 ENHRY, CDR2 SYGVKD. The CDR3 contains 13 residues. The CDR3 region has the DNA TGTGCCATCAGTCCCGAAGGGGGAACTGAAGCTTTCTTT. This gives the protein CAISPEGGTEAFF.

The rearrangement uses TRBV25-1 and TRBJ2-3, with D tentatively TRBD2 (7 bases). The V end was cut by 7 bases, the J end by 3 bases, with 14 bases between. Germline V lookup: CDR1 MGHDK, CDR2 SYGVNS. This CDR3 has 14 amino acids. The CDR3 here is CASKGRGATDTQYF. The CDR3 DNA is TGTGCCAGCAAGGGGAGGGGGGCGACAGATACGCAGTATTTT. Full variable domain (rest looked up from reference TRBV25-1 and TRBJ2-3): EADIYQTPRYLVIGTGKKITLECSQTMGHDKMYWYQQDPGMELHLIHYSYGVNSTEKGDLSSESTVSRIRTEHFPLTLESARPSHTSQYLCASKGRGATDTQYFGPGTRLTVL.

The rearrangement joins TRBV18 to TRBJ2-3; 7 bases agree with TRBD1. The length of the CDR3 is 16 residues. V shed 3 bases and J 1 base; nucleotides not matched to a gene: 7. CDR1 is KGHSH and CDR2 is LQKENI in the germline V gene. CDR3 sequence: CASSPGQAQGTDTQYF. CDR3 bases: TGTGCCAGCTCACCCGGACAGGCCCAAGGCACAGATACGCAGTATTTT.

This clone was detected only once. The rearrangement uses TRBV7-9 and TRBJ1-1, with TRBD1 identical over 7 bases. The CDR3 runs 14 residues. CDR1 and CDR2 (germline): SEHNR, FQNEAQ (reference sequence). V lost 5 bases and J lost 5; bases outside the gene matches: 8. CDR3 loop: CASSAQGDGTEAFF. DNA of the CDR3: TGTGCCAGCAGCGCCCAGGGGGATGGAACTGAAGCTTTCTTT.

About this clone: Other DNA sequences within the sample encode an identical CDR3. The rearrangement uses TRBV18 and TRBJ1-1; D unclear. The CDR3 is 14 amino acids. Germline loops: CDR1 KGHSH, CDR2 LQKENI. The V end was cut by 3 bases, the J end by 0 bases, with 8 bases between. The CDR3 DNA sequence: TGTGCCAGCTCACCCGGACTCATGAACACTGAAGCTTTCTTT. It yields the protein CASSPGLMNTEAFF. Filled out from reference TRBV18 and TRBJ1-1, the complete variable domain reads NAGVMQNPRHLVRRRGQEARLRCSPMKGHSHVYWYRQLPEEGLKFMVYLQKENIIDESGMPKERFSAEFPKEGPSILRIQQVVRGDSAAYFCASSPGLMNTEAFFGQGTRLTVV.

The chain has TRBV6-5 and TRBJ2-7, with 8 bases fitting TRBD1. The CDR3 is 14 residues long. Germline CDR1 MNHEY, CDR2 SVGAGI. V lost 6 bases to trimming and J lost 2 bases; unmatched junction nucleotides: 6. The CDR3 DNA reads TGTGCCAGCAGGGCCAGACAGGGGACCTACGAGCAGTACGTC. Encoded protein: CASRARQGTYEQYV.

The V call is TRBV15, the J call TRBJ1-3, with 7 bases lining up with TRBD1. The CDR3 contains 17 residues. Germline V gives CDR1 LNHNV, CDR2 YYDKDF (reference sequence). V dropped 0 bases and J dropped 0; count of bases not matched to a gene: 5. The CDR3: CATSRDRTGPSGNTIYF. The CDR3 DNA sequence: TGTGCCACCAGCAGAGACCGGACAGGACCCTCTGGAAACACCATATATTTT.

The CDR3 nucleotides read TGTGCCAGCACGGACAGCATGAACACTGAAGCTTTCTTT. The encoded protein is CASTDSMNTEAFF. The chain combines TRBV6-5 with TRBJ1-1, with D possibly matching TRBD1 (6 bases). The CDR3 loop spans 13 amino acids. The germline V gene has CDR1 MNHEY and CDR2 SVGAGI. The V end lost 7 bases, the J end lost 0 bases, and 9 bases lay between the germline ends.

This clone was seen only once. This rearrangement joins TRBV14 to TRBJ2-3; D not resolved. Trimming left V 4 bases short and J 0 bases short, with 11 bases between. Germline V gene sequence: CDR1 SGHDN, CDR2 FVKESK. The CDR3 is 15 residues long. In DNA, the CDR3 is TGTGCCAGCAGCCCCCTGGGCACTAGCACAGATACGCAGTATTTT. Protein sequence: CASSPLGTSTDTQYF.

The rearrangement uses TRBV6-5 and TRBJ2-3, with 10 bases lining up with TRBD2. The CDR3 extends over 14 amino acids. The germline V gene has CDR1 MNHEY and CDR2 SVGAGI. Germline trimming cut 8 bases from V and 5 bases from J; bases unmatched to any gene: 7. For the CDR3, the DNA is TGTGCCAGCGTAAGCGGGGGGGTTAGAGATACGCAGTATTTT. It encodes CASVSGGVRDTQYF.

The chain carries TRBV9 and TRBJ1-2, with 7 bases lining up with TRBD1. Germline CDR1 and CDR2: SGDLS and YYNGEE. The length of the CDR3 is 12 residues. The V gene end was trimmed by 2 bases and the J gene end by 7 bases; junction bases not matched to a gene: 2. The CDR3 region is CASSVGQAGYTF. The CDR3 region has the DNA TGTGCCAGCAGCGTCGGACAGGCTGGCTACACCTTC.

V gene TRBV7-2 combines with J gene TRBJ2-2; D is perhaps TRBD1 (7 bases). CDR1 and CDR2 from the germline V gene are SGHTA and FQGNSA. V was trimmed by 6 bases and J by 4 bases, leaving 12 bases between them. The CDR3 consists of 14 residues. The CDR3: CASSYQGGTGELFF. CDR3 sequence (DNA): TGTGCCAGCAGTTATCAGGGGGGCACCGGGGAGCTGTTTTTT.

V is TRBV11-3 and J is TRBJ1-5, with 12 bases lining up with TRBD1. Germline CDR1 SGHNT, CDR2 YENEEA. The trim removed 1 base at V and 5 bases at J, leaving 3 bases unmatched. CDR3 length: 16 residues. The DNA of the CDR3 is TGTGCCAGCAGCTTAGTGGGACAGGGGGCCGATCAGCCCCAGCATTTT. Protein product: CASSLVGQGADQPQHF. The full variable domain, rest sourced from reference TRBV11-3 and TRBJ1-5, is EAGVVQSPRYKIIEKKQPVAFWCNPISGHNTLYWYLQNLGQGPELLIRYENEEAVDDSQLPKDRFSAERLKGVDSTLKIQPAELGDSAVYLCASSLVGQGADQPQHFGDGTRLSIL.

The sample holds one count of this clone. The chain combines TRBV6-5 with TRBJ1-2, with 7 bases aligning to TRBD1. The V segment lost 4 bases and the J segment 10 bases; nucleotides outside the gene matches: 6. The length of the CDR3 is 12 residues. Germline CDR1 MNHEY, CDR2 SVGAGI. The CDR3 nucleotides are TGTGCCAGCAGTTCCCGACAGGGAAACTACACCTTC. Its translation is CASSSRQGNYTF.

The chain uses TRBV18 and TRBJ2-5, with 7 bases that match TRBD2. Germline trimming cut 5 bases from V and 8 bases from J; bases unmatched to any gene: 11. The CDR3 has 14 residues. Germline V lookup: CDR1 KGHSH, CDR2 LQKENI. CDR3 loop: CASSSGRGRVTQYF. The CDR3 region has the DNA TGTGCCAGCTCATCCGGAAGAGGGAGGGTCACCCAGTACTTC.

This clone showed up just once. The chain employs TRBV30 and TRBJ1-1, with D unresolved. The CDR3 contains 12 residues. Germline loops: CDR1 GTSNPN, CDR2 SVGIG (reference sequence). Trimming stripped 5 bases from V and 5 bases from J, with 12 bases between. The CDR3 DNA sequence: TGTGCCTGGGCGGTGAGGGAAACTGAAGCTTTCTTT. Translating it yields CAWAVRETEAFF.